This T cell receptor (beta chain) is drawn from a study of T-cell memory formation after mild COVID-19. The overall study: Clusters were largely donor specific. General study results and limits: Mostly located in CM and EM were contracting CD4+ clones, with contracting CD8+ clones located in EMRA. Clones contracting over day 15 to 85 were CD4/CD8 balanced, with later expanders leaning CD4+.

The sample holds a few counts of this clonotype. The antigen remains unidentified. V dropped 6 bases and J dropped 2; count of bases not matched to a gene: 12. Germline V lookup: CDR1 SNHLY, CDR2 FYNNEI. This CDR3 region has 16 residues. TCRdb reprocessed the 5' RACE reads with MiXCR, giving one entry per CDR3 protein. Seen here are 550,000 to 650,000 distinct CDR3 sequences, roughly a sixth observed once, and the top ten hold about 8.6%. Input material: PBMCs or a T cell subset sorted from them (not recorded which). The origin of this receptor is an adult woman who had mild COVID-19 (a few samples of this study predate the infection). Cell type and time point are not known. V gene TRBV2 combines with J gene TRBJ1-2, with 7 bases aligning to TRBD1. CDR3 sequence (DNA): TGTGCCAGCAGGGATCCGACAGGGAAGAGGAACTATGGCTACACCTTC. Its protein is CASRDPTGKRNYGYTF. Based on the CDR3 plus reference TRBV2 and TRBJ1-2, the full variable domain is EPEVTQTPSHQVTQMGQEVILRCVPISNHLYFYWYRQILGQKVEFLVSFYNNEISEKSEIFDDQFSVERPDGSNFTLKIRSTKLEDSAMYFCASRDPTGKRNYGYTFGSGTRLTVV.